What follows describes a single T cell receptor (beta chain). The antigen this receptor binds is unknown. The input lacks base qualities; no much larger clone sits a single base away. This sample is drawn from a study of technical replicates of blood from a handful of donors (TCRdb year 2017). The library was generated by the immunoSEQ multiplex PCR assay. TCRdb obtained this table from immuneACCESS and retained in-frame rearrangements with V and J assigned. These tables miss some clones; where compared with another copy, unresolved V genes account for less than half of the shortfall, and the remainder is unexplained. This sample lists about 80,000 clones; around 97% were detected once. Approximately 0.18% of the sample goes to the ten largest clones. The CDR3 contains 13 residues, cysteine and phenylalanine counted. The only DNA kept is the CDR3, 39 bases in frame from the first base. CDR1 WNHNN and CDR2 SYGVQD are derived from the germline V gene (reference sequence). Unmatched junction bases come to 1, with V trimmed by 6 bases and J by 0 bases.

The clonotype comes from a human donor in good health. This receptor chain uses TRBV10-1 and TRBJ2-7, and 8 junctional nucleotides match TRBD1. Material: T cells isolated from PBMCs. CDR3 reads: CASRGQDSYEQYF. The DNA sequence is TGCGCCAGCAGGGGACAGGACTCCTACGAGCAGTACTTC.